The 22 T cell receptor beta chains given below trace back to one sample, sequenced in a study of beta chain features in type 1 diabetes. Overall study results and limits: Type 1 diabetes patients showed a moderate but significant shortening of TCRB CDR3s in all four CD4+ subsets.

Their antigens remain unidentified. Sequenced material consisted of expressed TCRB transcripts (all of the isolated RNA was reverse transcribed). The repertoire was sequenced with immunoSEQ multiplex PCR; TCRdb's copy has only in-frame clones and lacks some. This sample has around 280,000 clones; 14% to 15% occur once, and the top ten carry less than 0.02%. What was sequenced was naive CD4+ T cells from blood. The receptors were sampled from a man younger than 35 with type 1 diabetes.

This clone showed up just a few times. Here the CDR3 reads CASSQYTDTQYF. DNA of the CDR3: TGTGCCAGCAGTCAGTACACAGATACGCAGTATTTT. The rearrangement joins TRBV2 to TRBJ2-3, with D unresolved. The CDR3 has 12 residues. Germline assignment: CDR1 SNHLY and CDR2 FYNNEI. Deletions cut 5 bases from V and 2 bases from J, with 5 bases between.

The rearrangement joins TRBV14 to TRBJ2-7; TRBD2 aligns across 10 bases. After removal of 4 bases from V and 3 bases from J, the junction contained 9 bases not matched to a gene. The CDR3 extends over 16 amino acids. Germline CDR1 reads SGHDN; CDR2 reads FVKESK. The CDR3 sequence: CASSLIRTSGRYEQYF. The CDR3 coding sequence is TGTGCCAGCAGCCTGATACGGACTAGCGGCCGCTACGAGCAGTACTTC.

This rearrangement joins TRBV4-1 to TRBJ2-3; D may be TRBD1 (5 bases). CDR1 MGHRA and CDR2 YSYEKL come from the germline V gene. The CDR3 is 15 residues long. With 3 bases removed from V and 4 bases from J, the gap between germline ends came to 14 bases. The CDR3 nucleotides read TGCGCCAGCAGCCACCCCCAGGGTGTAGCAGATACGCAGTATTTT. Protein: CASSHPQGVADTQYF.

CDR3 amino acids: CASSPGQSANYGYTF. For the CDR3, the DNA is TGTGCCAGCTCACCGGGACAGTCGGCGAACTATGGCTACACCTTC. V and J are TRBV18 and TRBJ1-2; 7 nucleotides align to TRBD1. In germline, CDR1 is KGHSH, CDR2 LQKENI. The CDR3 totals 15 residues. V shed 3 bases and J 2 bases; nucleotides not matched to a gene: 6.

V usage is TRBV18 and J usage is TRBJ2-5; D possibly corresponds to TRBD1 (5 bases). CDR3 size: 14 residues. Trimming removed 2 bases at V and 1 base at J, with 8 bases between. CDR1 and CDR2 from the germline V gene are KGHSH and LQKENI. CDR3 residues: CASSPRGTQETQYF. Written as DNA, the CDR3 is TGTGCCAGCTCACCAAGGGGTACCCAAGAGACCCAGTACTTC.

The V and J genes are TRBV2 and TRBJ2-1; perhaps TRBD2 as D (6 bases). The germline gives CDR1 SNHLY, CDR2 FYNNEI. The CDR3 extends over 13 amino acids. With 6 bases removed from V and 7 bases from J, the gap between germline ends came to 13 bases. The CDR3 protein is CASSLREVNEQFF. CDR3 bases: TGTGCCAGCAGCCTAAGGGAGGTAAATGAGCAGTTCTTC.

The chain recombines TRBV19 with TRBJ2-2; TRBD2 aligns across 11 bases. Looked up from germline, CDR1 is LNHDA and CDR2 is SQIVND (reference sequence). Trimming cost V 3 bases and J 5 bases; bases outside gene matches: 5. The CDR3 is 16 residues long. This CDR3 reads CASSMMASGRTGELFF. The CDR3, as DNA: TGTGCCAGTAGTATGATGGCTAGCGGGAGGACCGGGGAGCTGTTTTTT.

The genes are TRBV2 and TRBJ2-1; possible D gene TRBD2, 5 bases. V lost 1 base to trimming and J lost 4 bases, with 5 bases between them. CDR1 and CDR2 from the germline V gene are SNHLY and FYNNEI. This CDR3 is built from 13 residues. This CDR3 is CASSEGGYNEQFF. The CDR3 coding sequence is TGTGCCAGCAGTGAAGGAGGGTACAATGAGCAGTTCTTC.

The chain recombines TRBV7-2 with TRBJ1-6; D call uncertain. Germline-derived CDR1 and CDR2 are SGHTA and FQGNSA. Trimming stripped 3 bases from V and 7 bases from J, with 10 bases between. This CDR3 spans 14 amino acids. As DNA, the CDR3 is TGTGCCAGCAGCTTGGTCGGGGTAAATTCACCCCTCCACTTT. This gives the protein CASSLVGVNSPLHF.

The V call is TRBV28, the J call TRBJ2-3; 10 nucleotides align to TRBD2. The germline V gene encodes CDR1 MDHEN and CDR2 SYDVKM. The ends lost 2 bases at V and 0 bases at J; junction bases unmatched: 8. There are 18 residues in the CDR3. CDR3 amino acids: CASSLGSGRFRSTDTQYF. The CDR3 DNA sequence: TGTGCCAGCAGTTTAGGTAGCGGGAGGTTTAGGAGCACAGATACGCAGTATTTT.

The V gene is TRBV6-1, the J gene TRBJ2-4, with TRBD1 matching 11 bases. CDR3 size: 14 residues. Unmatched junction bases numbered 8, after V lost 10 bases and J lost 6 bases. Per germline, CDR1 MNHNS and CDR2 SASEGT. This chain's CDR3 is CATQFGTGGNIQYF. CDR3 sequence (DNA): TGTGCCACCCAGTTTGGGACAGGGGGAAACATTCAGTACTTC.

This clone was recorded a few times. The CDR3 sequence: CASSLVSRASFRAKNIQYF. The CDR3 DNA reads as TGTGCCAGCAGCTTAGTTAGCAGGGCATCATTTCGAGCCAAAAACATTCAGTACTTC. The genes are TRBV7-2 and TRBJ2-4; D is perhaps TRBD1 (5 bases). The CDR3 is made up of 19 amino acids. V was shortened by 1 base and J by 0 bases, with 19 bases between the two germline ends. CDR1 is SGHTA and CDR2 is FQGNSA in the germline V gene. Full variable domain (rest looked up from reference TRBV7-2 and TRBJ2-4): GAGVSQSPSNKVTEKGKDVELRCDPISGHTALYWYRQSLGQGLEFLIYFQGNSAPDKSGLPSDRFSAERTGGSVSTLTIQRTQQEDSAVYLCASSLVSRASFRAKNIQYFGAGTRLSVL.

The genes are TRBV11-2 and TRBJ2-1; TRBD2 matches at 7 bases. Losses at the gene ends were 0 bases for V and 7 bases for J; bases not matched to a gene: 6. The CDR3 is 15 amino acids. Per germline, CDR1 SGHAT and CDR2 FQNNGV. The CDR3 DNA sequence: TGTGCCAGCAGCTTAGATTCGGGGGGTCTAAATGAGCAGTTCTTC. It specifies CASSLDSGGLNEQFF.

The rearrangement links TRBV7-2 to TRBJ2-5; 12 positions agree with TRBD2. Germline V lookup: CDR1 SGHTA, CDR2 FQGNSA. The junction had 6 bases not matched to a gene; V was cut back by 5 bases and J by 2 bases. The CDR3 loop spans 16 amino acids. This CDR3 is CASSPHGLAGQETQYF. DNA of the CDR3: TGTGCCAGCAGCCCCCACGGACTAGCGGGACAAGAGACCCAGTACTTC.

This clone was seen only a few times. The genes are TRBV30 and TRBJ2-1; D is uncertain. V was pared by 0 bases and J by 1 base, with 13 bases between. CDR1 is GTSNPN, CDR2 SVGIG, per germline (reference sequence). The CDR3 has 16 residues. The CDR3 reads CAWSVQGGSSYNEQFF. The CDR3 DNA follows: TGTGCCTGGAGTGTACAAGGCGGATCGTCCTACAATGAGCAGTTCTTC.

V gene TRBV7-2 combines with J gene TRBJ1-2; D is perhaps TRBD1 (6 bases). Per the germline V gene, CDR1 is SGHTA and CDR2 is FQGNSA. This CDR3 has 14 residues. The ends were cut back, 5 bases at V and 4 bases at J, with 14 bases in the middle. CDR3: CASSDLGQSYGYTF. As DNA, the CDR3 is TGTGCCAGCAGCGACCTGGGACAAAGCTATGGCTACACCTTC.

The table lists this clone with a few counts. V is TRBV5-6 and J is TRBJ2-1, with unresolved D. From germline, CDR1 is SGHDT and CDR2 YYEEEE. V dropped 2 bases and J dropped 9 bases, with 12 bases sitting between them. CDR3 size: 13 residues. Written as DNA, the CDR3 is TGTGCCAGCAGCTTTTACTTACGAGCTGAGCAGTTCTTC. Its translation: CASSFYLRAEQFF.

The chain carries TRBV5-1 and TRBJ2-2, with 13 nucleotides matching TRBD2. The ends lost 5 bases at V and 0 bases at J; junction bases unmatched: 7. The CDR3 loop spans 18 amino acids. The germline gives CDR1 SGHRS, CDR2 YFSETQ. The CDR3 loop reads CASRSTSGGATNTGELFF. The CDR3 nucleotides are TGCGCCAGCAGGAGCACTAGCGGGGGGGCTACGAACACCGGGGAGCTGTTTTTT.

This clone was detected ten times or more. The rearrangement joins TRBV4-3 to TRBJ2-1; possibly TRBD2 for D (6 bases). There are 15 residues in the CDR3. Deletions cut 3 bases from V and 1 base from J, with 10 bases between. CDR1 is LGHNA and CDR2 is YSLEER in the germline V gene. The CDR3 bases are TGCGCCAGCAGCCAGGGGAGGACTTCCTACAATGAGCAGTTCTTC. Protein sequence: CASSQGRTSYNEQFF.

There are a few counts of this clone. The chain links TRBV4-3 to TRBJ1-5, with D unresolved. The ends were cut back, 4 bases at V and 3 bases at J, with 7 bases in the middle. Germline CDR1 is LGHNA and CDR2 is YSLEER. This CDR3 contains 13 residues. The CDR3 sequence is CASSRRINQPQHF. Written as DNA, the CDR3 is TGCGCCAGCAGCCGGCGGATCAATCAGCCCCAGCATTTT.

The chain is built from TRBV2 and TRBJ2-3; maybe TRBD1 (6 bases). Trimming took 8 bases from V and 1 from J, leaving 16 bases between them. CDR1 is SNHLY and CDR2 is FYNNEI in the germline V gene. CDR3 size: 15 residues. CDR3 sequence reads: CASGLWQGRTDTQYF. The DNA of the CDR3 is TGTGCCAGCGGTTTGTGGCAGGGGCGCACAGATACGCAGTATTTT.

This clone was observed a handful of times. The chain links TRBV10-3 to TRBJ2-5; TRBD1 might be the D (6 bases). Trimming removed 4 bases at V and 7 bases at J, with 13 bases between. Looked up from germline, CDR1 is ENHRY and CDR2 is SYGVKD. The length of the CDR3 is 13 residues. The CDR3 DNA reads as TGTGCCATCAGTGGATCAGGGGAGACGACCCAGTACTTC. This gives the protein CAISGSGETTQYF.